Included here is one T cell receptor beta chain sequence, with context. The antigen is unknown. Investigators drew about 6 milliliters of peripheral blood at each of two time points. This record belongs to a study of prognosis after radiotherapy for stage I lung cancer. Template was genomic DNA; TCR beta CDR3 amplified in two multiplex PCR rounds. First-round PCR amplification was performed with primers specific to each TRBV and TRBJ gene. TCRdb called the multiplex PCR reads again in MiXCR, with one record for every CDR3 protein. The top ten hold around 30% of the sample, which has more than 25,000 distinct CDR3 sequences, 25% to 40% seen once. The CDR3 totals 14 residues. Trimming shortened V by 3 bases and J by 0 bases, and 7 bases separated the two germline ends. Germline CDR1 and CDR2: LGHNA and YNFKEQ. Study-wide points: After stereotactic body radiation therapy, unique TCR clone counts dropped from a median of approximately 9,100 to 7,200. Usage of TRBV and TRBJ genes reportedly differed between metastatic and non-metastatic patients.

The material sequenced was PBMCs, taken before or after stereotactic body radiation therapy (not recorded which). This rearrangement joins TRBV4-2 to TRBJ2-3; D gene uncertain. The receptor's source is a donor over 45 with non-small cell lung cancer. Here the CDR3 reads CASSHSGSTDTQYF. The CDR3 DNA is TGTGCCAGCAGCCACTCCGGTAGCACAGATACGCAGTATTTT.